The next 29 T cell receptor beta chains were all read from a single sample in a study of early T cells in non-severe SARS-CoV-2 infection. TCRdb independently ran MiXCR on the 5' RACE reads; one entry per CDR3 protein. The repertoire holds over 90,000 distinct CDR3 sequences, roughly 12% seen once, with roughly 4.5% in the top ten. This specimen was whole blood, taken at baseline. These receptors were obtained from an adult who was a healthcare worker with PCR-confirmed SARS-CoV-2 infection or an uninfected control (not recorded which).

The chain joins TRBV3-1 to TRBJ2-1, with a tentative D call TRBD2 (6 bases). Germline values: CDR1 LGHDT, CDR2 YNNKEL (reference sequence). V lost 6 bases, J lost 8 bases, and 17 bases lay in between. This CDR3 is built from 14 residues. The CDR3 nucleotides read TGTGCCAGCAGGCTAGCGTCCCCGGGTCATGAGCAGTTCTTC. This encodes CASRLASPGHEQFF.

This clonotype was counted only a few times. The gene calls are TRBV18 and TRBJ2-1, with 7 bases matching TRBD2. The V gene end was trimmed by 0 bases and the J gene end by 12 bases; junction bases not matched to a gene: 17. CDR3 length equals 17 residues. Looked up from germline, CDR1 is KGHSH and CDR2 is LQKENI. The CDR3 here is CASSPPQSGTNPGRQFF. In nucleotides, the CDR3 is TGTGCCAGCTCACCACCCCAATCCGGGACTAACCCTGGAAGGCAGTTCTTC.

The V call is TRBV6-6, the J call TRBJ2-7; a possible D gene is TRBD1 (6 bases). There are 14 residues in the CDR3. The germline gives CDR1 MNHNY, CDR2 SVGAGI (reference sequence). The V end was cut by 5 bases, the J end by 2 bases, with 13 bases between. CDR3 sequence: CASSLISGAYEQYF. The CDR3 DNA follows: TGTGCCAGCAGTCTAATTTCAGGGGCCTACGAGCAGTACTTC.

This clonotype showed up many times. J is TRBJ1-1 and V is TRBV5-1; D is ambiguous. The germline V gene encodes CDR1 SGHRS and CDR2 YFSETQ. This CDR3 comprises 15 residues. V lost 4 bases, J lost 4 bases, and 17 bases lay in between. CDR3 sequence: CASSPESGHLTEAFF. CDR3 in DNA: TGCGCCAGCAGCCCGGAATCTGGGCACCTCACTGAAGCTTTCTTT.

The chain recombines TRBV7-8 with TRBJ2-7; perhaps TRBD1 as D (5 bases). CDR1 SGHVS and CDR2 FQNEAQ come from the germline V gene. This CDR3 is 14 amino acids long. The V and J ends lost 3 bases and 2 bases respectively, with 11 bases between them. CDR3 residues: CASSLGPSAYEQYF. In nucleotides, the CDR3 is TGTGCCAGCAGCTTGGGGCCCTCAGCCTACGAGCAGTACTTC.

This clonotype showed up just a few times. V usage is TRBV19 and J usage is TRBJ2-7; D remains unclear. V lost 3 bases, J lost 7 bases, and 22 bases lay in between. Germline assignment: CDR1 LNHDA and CDR2 SQIVND (reference sequence). The CDR3 length is 16 residues. The CDR3 region is CASSMPDGRKDGEQYF. CDR3 coding DNA: TGTGCCAGTAGTATGCCAGATGGCAGGAAGGACGGAGAGCAGTACTTC.

This clonotype was observed a few times. The chain carries TRBV6-6 and TRBJ1-3, with D perhaps matching TRBD1 (5 bases). The CDR3 is 13 amino acids. Trimming pared 4 bases from V and 8 bases from J, leaving 12 bases between. Germline-derived CDR1 and CDR2 are MNHNY and SVGAGI (reference sequence). CDR3 in DNA: TGTGCCAGCAGTTTGTCCGGGGGAGACACCATATATTTT. Amino acid sequence: CASSLSGGDTIYF.

The count of this clonotype is one. Since a much larger clone is just one base distant, this may be a read error. CDR3 sequence reads: CSASGTNFPNEQYF. The CDR3 DNA is TGCAGTGCTTCCGGGACGAACTTTCCCAACGAGCAGTACTTC. The rearrangement uses TRBV20-1 and TRBJ2-7; D may correspond to TRBD1 or TRBD2 (5 bases each). V was cut by 5 bases and J by 5 bases, with 19 bases left in between. CDR3 length equals 14 residues. The germline gives CDR1 DFQATT, CDR2 SNEGSKA (reference sequence).

The chain uses TRBV20-1 and TRBJ2-7, with 7 nucleotides matching TRBD1. The CDR3 is made up of 12 amino acids. Germline loops: CDR1 DFQATT, CDR2 SNEGSKA (reference sequence). The J segment lost 2 bases and the V segment lost 5 bases, leaving 3 bases of the junction unmatched. The CDR3 sequence: CSAPTGAYEQYF. CDR3 sequence (DNA): TGCAGTGCTCCCACAGGGGCCTACGAGCAGTACTTC.

The CDR3 is CASSPRDRTNYGYTF. In DNA, the CDR3 is TGTGCCAGTAGTCCCCGGGACAGAACTAACTATGGCTACACCTTC. The chain carries TRBV19 and TRBJ1-2, with 7 nucleotides matching TRBD1. The CDR3 spans 15 residues. With 5 bases clipped from V and 0 bases from J, the junction kept 6 bases outside the gene matches. The germline CDR1 and CDR2 sequences are LNHDA and SQIVND (reference sequence).

This clonotype was observed many times. The CDR3 nucleotides are TGTGCCTGGAGTGCGGGGGTGGATACGCAGTATTTT. Translating gives CAWSAGVDTQYF. The chain employs TRBV30 and TRBJ2-3; weak D call: TRBD2 (6 bases). The CDR3 has 12 amino acids. Germline V gene sequence: CDR1 GTSNPN, CDR2 SVGIG (reference sequence). Between the trimmed V and J ends, which lost 1 base and 6 bases, there was a span of 8 bases.

In its sample, this clonotype was seen many times. The chain couples TRBV6-6 to TRBJ1-2; D remains unclear. V lost 7 bases and J lost 0, with 15 bases in between. The CDR3 covers 15 residues. Germline CDR1 is MNHNY and CDR2 is SVGAGI (reference sequence). DNA for the CDR3: TGTGCCAGCACAAGAACGGCAGGAACTAACTATGGCTACACCTTC. It translates to CASTRTAGTNYGYTF.

This chain joins TRBV4-1 and TRBJ1-1, with 9 bases that match TRBD1. Germline V gives CDR1 MGHRA, CDR2 YSYEKL. J gave up 8 bases and V 3 bases, and 13 bases lay outside the gene matches. The CDR3 sequence is 16 residues long. This chain's CDR3 is CASSHVRGQGSSEAFF. CDR3 nucleotide sequence: TGCGCCAGCAGCCATGTGAGGGGACAGGGTTCGTCAGAAGCTTTCTTT.

The V call is TRBV5-1, the J call TRBJ2-1, with 8 bases lining up with TRBD2. CDR1 and CDR2 (germline): SGHRS, YFSETQ. The CDR3 is made up of 15 amino acids. Losses at the gene ends were 2 bases for V and 6 bases for J; bases not matched to a gene: 7. The CDR3 DNA reads as TGCGCCAGCAGCTTAAGTAGCGGGATGCCCAATGAGCAGTTCTTC. Translated, it gives CASSLSSGMPNEQFF. The variable domain in full, completed from reference TRBV5-1 and TRBJ2-1, reads KAGVTQTPRYLIKTRGQQVTLSCSPISGHRSVSWYQQTPGQGLQFLFEYFSETQRNKGNFPGRFSGRQFSNSRSEMNVSTLELGDSALYLCASSLSSGMPNEQFFGPGTRLTVL.

Only a few counts were recorded for this clonotype. The chain links TRBV10-3 to TRBJ1-6; D possibly corresponds to TRBD1 (6 bases). Germline values: CDR1 ENHRY, CDR2 SYGVKD. This CDR3 contains 17 residues. The V end was cut by 6 bases, the J end by 0 bases, with 15 bases between. CDR3 protein: CAIRETGSSSYNSPLHF. In DNA, the CDR3 is TGTGCCATCAGGGAGACAGGCTCAAGCTCCTATAATTCACCCCTCCACTTT.

This clonotype was found a few times. The gene calls are TRBV9 and TRBJ2-1, with 12 bases matching TRBD2. This CDR3 spans 15 amino acids. V lost 4 bases to trimming and J lost 7 bases; unmatched junction nucleotides: 6. The germline V gene has CDR1 SGDLS and CDR2 YYNGEE. The CDR3 nucleotides are TGTGCCAGCAGCTCGACTAGCGGGAGTCAGAATGAGCAGTTCTTC. It yields the protein CASSSTSGSQNEQFF.

This chain links TRBV4-1 with TRBJ1-5; D not resolved. This CDR3 has 13 amino acids. The germline V and J ends were trimmed by 1 base and 0 bases, with 1 base remaining between them. CDR1 and CDR2 from the germline V gene are MGHRA and YSYEKL. The CDR3 DNA reads TGCGCCAGCAGCCAAGCTAGCAATCAGCCCCAGCATTTT. As protein: CASSQASNQPQHF.

This clonotype has just a few counts. V and J are TRBV6-5 and TRBJ2-7; TRBD1 agrees at 9 bases. CDR1 MNHEY and CDR2 SVGAGI come from the germline V gene. Unmatched junction bases numbered 7, after V lost 5 bases and J lost 2 bases. The CDR3 has 15 amino acids. CDR3 amino acids: CASSATGTGTYEQYF. The CDR3 coding sequence is TGTGCCAGCAGTGCAACCGGGACAGGGACCTACGAGCAGTACTTC.

This clonotype was detected only a few times. The rearrangement links TRBV18 to TRBJ2-2, with no clear D. The germline V gene has CDR1 KGHSH and CDR2 LQKENI. Trimming shortened V by 3 bases and J by 4 bases, and 9 bases separated the two germline ends. The CDR3 has 14 residues. The chain's CDR3 is CASSPSRSTGELFF. The CDR3 region has the DNA TGTGCCAGCTCACCCAGCCGATCCACCGGGGAGCTGTTTTTT.

This clonotype was seen repeatedly, ten times or more. V is TRBV6-2 or TRBV6-3 and J is TRBJ2-3; D is uncertain. V lost 6 bases and J 5 bases, leaving 6 bases between the germline ends. This CDR3 contains 11 residues. Germline V gives CDR1 MNHEY, CDR2 SVGEGT. CDR3 in amino acids: CASSPRDTQYF. The CDR3 DNA is TGTGCCAGCAGCCCCCGAGATACGCAGTATTTT.

The J gene is TRBJ1-1, the V gene TRBV5-4; 7 bases are a match to TRBD1. CDR1 is SGHNT and CDR2 is YYREEE in the germline V gene (reference sequence). CDR3 length: 14 amino acids. The ends lost 4 bases at V and 0 bases at J; junction bases unmatched: 3. CDR3 nucleotides: TGTGCCAGCAGCCCGACAGGGATGAACACTGAAGCTTTCTTT. Translated, it gives CASSPTGMNTEAFF.

The chain carries TRBV2 and TRBJ1-1; TRBD1 might be the D (6 bases). This CDR3 is 13 amino acids long. Deletions cut 5 bases from V and 6 bases from J, with 13 bases between. Germline lookup yields CDR1 SNHLY and CDR2 FYNNEI. CDR3 protein: CASSPQGRSEAFF. The DNA for the CDR3 is TGTGCCAGCAGTCCACAGGGAAGGTCTGAAGCTTTCTTT.

The J gene is TRBJ2-7, the V gene TRBV3-1, with D tentatively TRBD2 (6 bases). V was cut by 3 bases and J by 5 bases, with 20 bases left in between. Germline V gene sequence: CDR1 LGHDT, CDR2 YNNKEL (reference sequence). This CDR3 region has 16 residues. Here the CDR3 reads CASSHTATGSIDEQYF. The DNA of the CDR3 is TGTGCCAGCAGCCACACTGCAACCGGGAGTATTGACGAGCAGTACTTC.

This clonotype was seen a few times. This chain connects TRBV16 to TRBJ2-2, with D unresolved. This CDR3 has 16 amino acids. V dropped 0 bases and J dropped 1 base, with 9 bases sitting between them. Germline V CDR1 and CDR2: KGHSY, FQNENV. CDR3 in amino acids: CASSQSSAGNTGELFF. CDR3 nucleotides: TGTGCCAGCAGCCAATCGTCGGCAGGGAACACCGGGGAGCTGTTTTTT.

This clonotype was counted between two and nine times. V is TRBV4-1 and J is TRBJ1-6; D not resolved. The CDR3 extends over 20 amino acids. V was clipped by 1 base and J by 0 bases, with 19 bases between them. CDR1 and CDR2 (germline): MGHRA, YSYEKL. CDR3 loop: CASSQGFSPTASSYNSPLHF. The DNA of the CDR3 is TGCGCCAGCAGCCAAGGATTTTCCCCCACAGCGAGCTCCTATAATTCACCCCTCCACTTT.

This chain uses TRBV7-2 with TRBJ2-3; 7 bases line up with TRBD2. CDR1 SGHTA and CDR2 FQGNSA come from the germline V gene. V was clipped by 2 bases and J by 3 bases; unmatched bases: 11. The CDR3 is 17 residues long. The CDR3 DNA is TGTGCCAGCAGCTTAAGGGTCGGGGGGAGGAGAACAGATACGCAGTATTTT. Its protein product is CASSLRVGGRRTDTQYF. Looking up the rest from reference TRBV7-2 and TRBJ2-3 gives the full variable domain: GAGVSQSPSNKVTEKGKDVELRCDPISGHTALYWYRQSLGQGLEFLIYFQGNSAPDKSGLPSDRFSAERTGGSVSTLTIQRTQQEDSAVYLCASSLRVGGRRTDTQYFGPGTRLTVL.

This clonotype occurred many times. This chain uses TRBV12-3 or TRBV12-4 with TRBJ1-1; D is unclear. This CDR3 is built from 12 residues. The V end lost 2 bases, the J end lost 7 bases, and 8 bases lay between the germline ends. CDR3 nucleotides: TGTGCCAGCAGTTTACGCGAGGGTGAAGCTTTCTTT. This encodes CASSLREGEAFF.

V is TRBV18 and J is TRBJ1-4; 7 bases are a match to TRBD1. The CDR3 covers 13 residues. Per germline, CDR1 KGHSH and CDR2 LQKENI. Losses at the gene ends were 4 bases for V and 7 bases for J; bases not matched to a gene: 3. The CDR3 spells CASSQRDSEKLFF. CDR3 in DNA: TGTGCCAGCTCACAGCGGGACAGTGAAAAACTGTTTTTT.

The CDR3 loop is CASRTRSSGRGNEQFF. The CDR3 DNA follows: TGTGCCAGCAGGACTCGATCTAGCGGGAGAGGGAATGAGCAGTTCTTC. The rearrangement joins TRBV12-3 or TRBV12-4 to TRBJ2-1; 10 bases map to TRBD2. The CDR3 runs to 16 residues. With V trimmed by 6 bases and J by 7 bases, 12 bases remained unmatched.